This T cell receptor beta chain was identified during a study of blood T cell repertoires in COVID-19. In the study overall: The origin of the acute and convalescent COVID-19 samples was the United States, Italy and Spain. PBMCs, B-cell-depleted T cells, or T cells were the source of the cDNA or gDNA that made up the material.

CDR3 size: 14 residues. The germline CDR1 and CDR2 sequences are MNHNY and SVGAGI (reference sequence). V shed 8 bases and J shed 4 bases, with 15 bases lying between them. Those enrolled in Seattle joined during active infection and were followed longitudinally afterward. Source study methods: Amplification from reference gene primers served as the basis for estimated nucleated cell counts. The assay was immunoSEQ multiplex PCR, and TCRdb's table has in-frame clones only and misses some. The V and J calls and clone size come from that table; D and trimming were worked out from the DNA. The repertoire holds just over 150,000 clones, 82% seen once, with 6.5% to 9% in the top ten.

The sequenced sample consisted of peripheral blood. The chain uses TRBV6-6 and TRBJ1-5; maybe TRBD1 (6 bases). The receptor was isolated from a woman aged 40 to 55 with COVID-19, enrolled during active disease. CDR3 nucleotides: TGTGCCAGCTGCCCCGGGACATCAAATCAGCCCCAGCATTTT. Its protein is CASCPGTSNQPQHF.